The clone carrying this T cell receptor beta chain was recorded only once. The sample belongs to a study of blood T cell repertoires in COVID-19. J gave up 6 bases and V 1 base, and 12 bases lay outside the gene matches. The germline CDR1 and CDR2 sequences are LGHNA and YSLEER. The length of the CDR3 is 17 residues. The data were produced by immunoSEQ multiplex PCR, yet TCRdb's version contains in-frame clones alone and is incomplete. This sample yields about 340,000 clones, of which just over 85% are seen a single time; roughly 4.2% belongs to the top ten. In terms of age and location, participants ranged from roughly 18 to 100 years and lived in about 25 US areas.

The sequence came from a woman between 40 and 55 years old with acute COVID-19. Sequencing was carried out using PBMCs or T cells enriched from blood (not recorded which). The genes are TRBV4-3 and TRBJ1-5; TRBD1 matches 7 bases. CDR3 sequence: CASSQGRLGGDGQPQHF. As DNA, the CDR3 is TGCGCCAGCAGCCAAGGCCGTTTAGGGGGCGATGGTCAGCCCCAGCATTTT.